The text below deals with one T cell receptor beta chain. This entry is derived from a study of cytomegalovirus exposure and HLA in healthy donors. This cohort consisted of healthy bone marrow donors. V shed 5 bases and J shed 0 bases, with 14 bases lying between them. The V gene's germline CDR1 is KGHSH and CDR2 LQKENI. The CDR3 sequence is 16 residues long. The PCR employed 60 Vbeta primers together with 13 Jbeta primers. Repertoires were generated with immunoSEQ multiplex PCR, while TCRdb's copy carries only in-frame clones and drops some. The table has around 150,000 clones, over 80% seen once; the top ten hold around 1.4%.

Sequencing input: PBMCs. The TCR sequence derives from a woman in her late teens or twenties in good health and CMV-seronegative. The chain employs TRBV18 and TRBJ2-1, with D uncertain. CDR3 sequence: CASSKYRESSYNEQFF. The CDR3 DNA follows: TGTGCCAGCTCAAAGTACAGAGAGAGCTCCTACAATGAGCAGTTCTTC.